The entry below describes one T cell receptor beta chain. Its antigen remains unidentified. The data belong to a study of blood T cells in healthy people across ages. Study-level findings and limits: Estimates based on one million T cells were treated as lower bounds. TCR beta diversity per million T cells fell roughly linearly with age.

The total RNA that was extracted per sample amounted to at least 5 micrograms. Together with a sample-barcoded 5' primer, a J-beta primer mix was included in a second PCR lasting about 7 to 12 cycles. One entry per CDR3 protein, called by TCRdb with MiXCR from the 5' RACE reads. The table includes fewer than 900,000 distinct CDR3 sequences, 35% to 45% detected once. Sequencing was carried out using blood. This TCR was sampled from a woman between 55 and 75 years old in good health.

In DNA, the CDR3 is TGTGCCAGCAGCCAAGACCGAACCCAAGAGACCCAGTTCTTC. As protein: CASSQDRTQETQFF. The gene calls are TRBV4-2 and TRBJ2-1; D call uncertain. The CDR3 totals 14 residues. Trimming cost V 0 bases and J 13 bases, with 16 bases left between them. Germline assignment: CDR1 LGHNA and CDR2 YNFKEQ.